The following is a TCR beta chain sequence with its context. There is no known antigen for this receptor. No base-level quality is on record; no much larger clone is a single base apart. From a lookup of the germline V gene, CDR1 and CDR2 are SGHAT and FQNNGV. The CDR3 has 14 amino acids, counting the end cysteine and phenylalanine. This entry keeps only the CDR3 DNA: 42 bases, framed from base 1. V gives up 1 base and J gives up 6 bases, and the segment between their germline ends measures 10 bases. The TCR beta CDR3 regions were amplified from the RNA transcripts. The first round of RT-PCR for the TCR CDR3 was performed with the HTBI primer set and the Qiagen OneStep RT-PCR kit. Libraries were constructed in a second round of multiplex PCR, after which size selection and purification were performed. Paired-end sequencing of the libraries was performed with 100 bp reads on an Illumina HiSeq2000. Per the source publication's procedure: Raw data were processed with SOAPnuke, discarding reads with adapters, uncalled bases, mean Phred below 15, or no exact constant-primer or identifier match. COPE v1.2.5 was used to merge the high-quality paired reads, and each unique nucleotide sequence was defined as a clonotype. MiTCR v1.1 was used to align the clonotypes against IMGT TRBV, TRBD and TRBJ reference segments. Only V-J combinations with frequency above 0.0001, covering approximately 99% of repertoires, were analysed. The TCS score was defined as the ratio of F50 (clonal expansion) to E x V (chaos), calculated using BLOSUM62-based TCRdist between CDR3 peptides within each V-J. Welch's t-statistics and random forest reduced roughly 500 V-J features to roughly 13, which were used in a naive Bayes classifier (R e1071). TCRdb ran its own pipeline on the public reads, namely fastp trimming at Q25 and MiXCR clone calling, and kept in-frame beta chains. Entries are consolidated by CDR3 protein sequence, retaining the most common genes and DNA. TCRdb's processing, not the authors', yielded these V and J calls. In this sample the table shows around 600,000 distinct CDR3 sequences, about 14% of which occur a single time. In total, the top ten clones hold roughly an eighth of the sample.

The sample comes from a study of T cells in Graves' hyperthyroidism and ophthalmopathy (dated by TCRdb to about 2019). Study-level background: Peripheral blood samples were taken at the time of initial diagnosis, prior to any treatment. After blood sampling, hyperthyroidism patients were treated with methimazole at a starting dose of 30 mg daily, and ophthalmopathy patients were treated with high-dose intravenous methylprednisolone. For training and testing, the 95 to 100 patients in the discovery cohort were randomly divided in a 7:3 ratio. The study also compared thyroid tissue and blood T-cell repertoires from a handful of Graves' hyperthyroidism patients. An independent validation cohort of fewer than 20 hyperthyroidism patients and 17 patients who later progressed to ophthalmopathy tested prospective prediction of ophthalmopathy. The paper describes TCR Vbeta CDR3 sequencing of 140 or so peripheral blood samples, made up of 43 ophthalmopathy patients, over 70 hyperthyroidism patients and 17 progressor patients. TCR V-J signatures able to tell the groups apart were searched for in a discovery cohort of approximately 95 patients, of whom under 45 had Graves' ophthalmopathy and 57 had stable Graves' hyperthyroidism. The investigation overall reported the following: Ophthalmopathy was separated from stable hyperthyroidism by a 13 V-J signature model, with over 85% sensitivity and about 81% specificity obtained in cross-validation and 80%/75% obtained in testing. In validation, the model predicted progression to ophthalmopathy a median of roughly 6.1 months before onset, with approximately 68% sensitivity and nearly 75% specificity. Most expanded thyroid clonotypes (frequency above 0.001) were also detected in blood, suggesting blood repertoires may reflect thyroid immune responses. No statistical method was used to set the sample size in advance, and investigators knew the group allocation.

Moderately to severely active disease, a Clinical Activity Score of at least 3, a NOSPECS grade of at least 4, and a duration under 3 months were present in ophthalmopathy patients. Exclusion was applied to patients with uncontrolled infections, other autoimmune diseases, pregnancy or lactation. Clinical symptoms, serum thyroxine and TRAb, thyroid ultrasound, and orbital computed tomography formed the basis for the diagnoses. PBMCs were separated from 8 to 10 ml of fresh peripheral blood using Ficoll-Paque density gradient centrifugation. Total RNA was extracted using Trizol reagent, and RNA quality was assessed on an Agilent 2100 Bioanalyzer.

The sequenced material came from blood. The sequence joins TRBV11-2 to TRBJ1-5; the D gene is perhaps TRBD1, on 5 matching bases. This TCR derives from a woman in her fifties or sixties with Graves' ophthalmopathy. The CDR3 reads CASSLAGVSQPQHF. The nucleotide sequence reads TGTGCCAGCAGCTTAGCGGGGGTGTCTCAGCCCCAGCATTTT.